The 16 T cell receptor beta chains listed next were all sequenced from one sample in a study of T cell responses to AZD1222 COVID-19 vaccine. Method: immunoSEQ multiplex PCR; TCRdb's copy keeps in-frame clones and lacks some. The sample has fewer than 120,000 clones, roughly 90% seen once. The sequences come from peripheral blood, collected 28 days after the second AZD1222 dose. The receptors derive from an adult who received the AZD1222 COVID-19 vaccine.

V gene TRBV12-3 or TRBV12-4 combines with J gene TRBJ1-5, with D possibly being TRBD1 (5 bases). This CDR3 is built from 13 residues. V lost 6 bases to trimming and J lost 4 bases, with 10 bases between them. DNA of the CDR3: TGTGCCAGCAGACAGGAGATTAATCAGCCCCAGCATTTT. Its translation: CASRQEINQPQHF.

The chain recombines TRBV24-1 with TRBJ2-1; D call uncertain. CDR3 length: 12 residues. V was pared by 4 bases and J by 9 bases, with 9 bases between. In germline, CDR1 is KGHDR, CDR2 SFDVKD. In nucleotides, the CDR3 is TGTGCCACCAGTGAGCCCGCCGGTGAGCAGTTCTTC. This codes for CATSEPAGEQFF.

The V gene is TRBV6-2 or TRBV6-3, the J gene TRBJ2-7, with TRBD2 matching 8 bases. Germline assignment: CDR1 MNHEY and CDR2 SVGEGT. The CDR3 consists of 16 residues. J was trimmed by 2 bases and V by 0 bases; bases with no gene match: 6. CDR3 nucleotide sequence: TGTGCCAGCAGTTACTCCCTTAGCGGGGTGGCCTACGAGCAGTACTTC. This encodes CASSYSLSGVAYEQYF.

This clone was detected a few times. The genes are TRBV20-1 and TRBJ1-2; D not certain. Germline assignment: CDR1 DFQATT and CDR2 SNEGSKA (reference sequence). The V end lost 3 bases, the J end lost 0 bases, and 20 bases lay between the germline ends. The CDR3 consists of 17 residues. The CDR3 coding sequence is TGCAGTGCTAGTTACCCCAGTGGAACAACCTCTAACTATGGCTACACCTTC. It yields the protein CSASYPSGTTSNYGYTF.

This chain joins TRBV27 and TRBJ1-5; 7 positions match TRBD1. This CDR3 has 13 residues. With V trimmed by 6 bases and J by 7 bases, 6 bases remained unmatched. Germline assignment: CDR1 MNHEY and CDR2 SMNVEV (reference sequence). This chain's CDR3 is CASRETGKQPQHF. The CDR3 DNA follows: TGTGCCAGCAGAGAGACAGGGAAACAGCCCCAGCATTTT.

CDR3 DNA: TGCGCCAGCAGCCCGGGACAGGGGGTATCTCCTGGCAATCAGCCCCAGCATTTT. Protein product: CASSPGQGVSPGNQPQHF. The V and J genes are TRBV4-1 and TRBJ1-5; 11 bases align to TRBD1. This CDR3 region has 18 residues. J was trimmed by 2 bases and V by 4 bases; bases with no gene match: 10. Germline V gene sequence: CDR1 MGHRA, CDR2 YSYEKL.

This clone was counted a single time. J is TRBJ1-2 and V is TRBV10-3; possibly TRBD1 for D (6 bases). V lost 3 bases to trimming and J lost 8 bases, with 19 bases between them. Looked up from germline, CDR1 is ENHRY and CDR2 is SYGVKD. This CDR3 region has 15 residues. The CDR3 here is CAISDGRTARLGYTF. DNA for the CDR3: TGTGCCATCAGTGATGGGAGGACAGCTAGGTTAGGCTACACCTTC.

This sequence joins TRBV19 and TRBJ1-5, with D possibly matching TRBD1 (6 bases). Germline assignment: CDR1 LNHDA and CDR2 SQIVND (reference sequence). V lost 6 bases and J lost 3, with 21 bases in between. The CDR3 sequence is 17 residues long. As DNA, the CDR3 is TGTGCCAGTAGGAGAGATTTAGGGGGGACCAACAATCAGCCCCAGCATTTT. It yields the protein CASRRDLGGTNNQPQHF.

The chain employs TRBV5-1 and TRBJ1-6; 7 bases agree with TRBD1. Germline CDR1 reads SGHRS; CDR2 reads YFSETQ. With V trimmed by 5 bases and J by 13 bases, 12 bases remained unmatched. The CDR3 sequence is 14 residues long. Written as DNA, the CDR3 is TGCGCCAGCAGGACCGGGACAGCCACCGGTCCCCTCCACTTT. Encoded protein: CASRTGTATGPLHF. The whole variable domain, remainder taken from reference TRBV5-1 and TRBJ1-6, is KAGVTQTPRYLIKTRGQQVTLSCSPISGHRSVSWYQQTPGQGLQFLFEYFSETQRNKGNFPGRFSGRQFSNSRSEMNVSTLELGDSALYLCASRTGTATGPLHFGNGTRLTVT.

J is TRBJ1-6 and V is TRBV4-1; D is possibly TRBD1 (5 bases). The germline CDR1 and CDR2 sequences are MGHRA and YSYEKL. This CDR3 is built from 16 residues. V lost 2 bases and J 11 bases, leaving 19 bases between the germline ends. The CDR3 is CASSQQSTPGLAPLHF. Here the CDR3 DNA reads TGCGCCAGCAGCCAACAAAGCACACCGGGACTTGCACCCCTCCACTTT.

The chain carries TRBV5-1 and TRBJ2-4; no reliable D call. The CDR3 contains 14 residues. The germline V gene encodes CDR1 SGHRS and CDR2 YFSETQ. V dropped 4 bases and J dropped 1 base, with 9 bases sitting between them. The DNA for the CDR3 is TGCGCCAGCAGCCGGGTGGGTGCCAAAAACATTCAGTACTTC. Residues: CASSRVGAKNIQYF.

CDR3 residues: CASSQGQGSWEKLFF. CDR3 bases: TGCGCCAGCAGCCAAGGACAGGGATCGTGGGAAAAACTGTTTTTT. The chain is built from TRBV4-1 and TRBJ1-4, with 7 bases identical to TRBD1. CDR1 is MGHRA, CDR2 YSYEKL, per germline. V lost 1 base, J lost 8 bases, and 7 bases stayed unmatched. The CDR3 is 15 residues long.

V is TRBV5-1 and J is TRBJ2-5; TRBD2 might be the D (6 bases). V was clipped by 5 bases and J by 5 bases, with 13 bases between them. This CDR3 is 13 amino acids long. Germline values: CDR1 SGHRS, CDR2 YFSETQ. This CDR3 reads CASSSTSRETQYF. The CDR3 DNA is TGCGCCAGCAGTTCGACTAGTCGCGAGACCCAGTACTTC.

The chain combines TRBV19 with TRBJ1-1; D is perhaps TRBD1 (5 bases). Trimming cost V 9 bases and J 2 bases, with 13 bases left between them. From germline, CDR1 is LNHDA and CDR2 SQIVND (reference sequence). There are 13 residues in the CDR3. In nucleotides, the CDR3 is TGTGCCAGCGCGGGGGGGAAAAACACTGAAGCTTTCTTT. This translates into CASAGGKNTEAFF.

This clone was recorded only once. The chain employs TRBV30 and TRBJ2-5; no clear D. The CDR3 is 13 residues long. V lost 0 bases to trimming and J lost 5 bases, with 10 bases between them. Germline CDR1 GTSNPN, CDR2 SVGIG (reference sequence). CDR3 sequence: CAWSVRLGETQYF. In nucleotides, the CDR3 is TGTGCCTGGAGTGTAAGGCTAGGGGAGACCCAGTACTTC.

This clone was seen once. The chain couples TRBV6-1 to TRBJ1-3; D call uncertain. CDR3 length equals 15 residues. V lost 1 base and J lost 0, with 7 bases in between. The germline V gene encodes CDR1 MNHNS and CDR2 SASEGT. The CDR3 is CASSEGPRSGNTIYF. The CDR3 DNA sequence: TGTGCCAGCAGTGAAGGACCACGCTCTGGAAACACCATATATTTT.